In its sample, the clone carrying this T cell receptor beta chain was seen a few times. Its specificity is not known. This sample was taken from a study of CD8+ T cells in alopecia areata. The study, taken as a whole, reports: Scalp samples also yield sequences of resident alphabeta T cells from normal skin.

Sampling of alopecia areata patients yielded lesional scalp punch biopsies as well as peripheral blood. Sequencing used cDNA as its template, made by extracting RNA and reverse transcribing it. Method: immunoSEQ multiplex PCR; TCRdb's copy keeps in-frame clones and lacks some. The profile shows approximately 24,000 clones, roughly 50% of them singletons. The CDR3 sequence is 14 residues long. Germline CDR1 reads MNHEY; CDR2 reads SVGAGI. V shed 2 bases and J shed 7 bases, with 12 bases lying between them. The rearrangement uses TRBV6-5 and TRBJ2-1; D is unresolved. Sequencing input: NKG2D-high CD8+ T cells sorted from blood. This sequence originates from a human donor with alopecia areata. The CDR3 loop is CASSYRQDENEQFF. The CDR3 DNA follows: TGTGCCAGCAGTTACCGGCAGGACGAAAATGAGCAGTTCTTC.